The rows below give T cell receptor beta chains drawn from one sample of a study of T cells in localized non-small cell lung cancer. This table comes from immunoSEQ multiplex PCR, and its TCRdb copy is limited to in-frame clones, with some not included. The profile shows some 82,000 clones, around three quarters of them singletons. This specimen consisted of PBMCs, obtained before any cancer treatment. These receptor sequences come from a man aged 40-75 years with stage II squamous cell lung carcinoma. The CDR3 runs from the conserved cysteine through the conserved F or W. Each record gives: CDR3 length, V gene, J gene, CDR3 protein.

length: 14
V: TRBV5-4
J: TRBJ1-4
CDR3: CASSFGVLDEKLFF

length: 19
V: TRBV10-3
J: TRBJ2-1
CDR3: CAISTTGTSVVGSYNEQFF

length: 15
V: TRBV5-1
J: TRBJ2-1
CDR3: CASSFGVPAEDEQFF

length: 16
V: TRBV7-3
J: TRBJ2-6
CDR3: CASSLQGSSGANVLTF

length: 16
V: TRBV7-2
J: TRBJ2-7
CDR3: CASSYQPTSGGLGRYF

length: 14
V: TRBV18
J: TRBJ1-1
CDR3: CASSPSRGTTEAFF

length: 13
V: TRBV5-4
J: TRBJ2-2
CDR3: CASSLKGTGELFF

length: 13
V: TRBV19
J: TRBJ2-7
CDR3: CASKGTGDSEQYF

length: 12
V: TRBV4-2
J: TRBJ2-7
CDR3: CASSQSGYEQYF

length: 13
V: TRBV6-5
J: TRBJ1-5
CDR3: CASSNQGSQPQHF

length: 16
V: TRBV4-1
J: TRBJ2-7
CDR3: CASSQDLGSASYEQYF

length: 13
V: TRBV18
J: TRBJ2-1
CDR3: CASSPSSYNEQFF

length: 13
V: TRBV25-1
J: TRBJ1-2
CDR3: CASRDPSVGGYTF

length: 14
V: TRBV18
J: TRBJ2-7
CDR3: CASSPGQGAYEQYF

length: 12
V: TRBV13
J: TRBJ1-4
CDR3: CATRTGNEKLFF

length: 16
V: TRBV5-8
J: TRBJ1-4
CDR3: CASSLIAAVSNEKLFF

length: 16
V: TRBV19
J: TRBJ2-5
CDR3: CASSFRTGETKETQYF

length: 16
V: TRBV4-3
J: TRBJ2-7
CDR3: CASSQGSGFASYEQYF

length: 16
V: TRBV7-3
J: TRBJ2-3
CDR3: CASSSGSISSTDTQYF

length: 14
V: TRBV7-6
J: TRBJ2-7
CDR3: CASTPALGSYEQYF

length: 18
V: TRBV7-9
J: TRBJ1-5
CDR3: CASSLTPHGGAFNQPQHF

length: 13
V: TRBV4-1
J: TRBJ1-6
CDR3: CASSQVVSSPLHF

length: 14
V: TRBV19
J: TRBJ1-1
CDR3: CASSQGGQITEAFF

length: 15
V: TRBV29-1
J: TRBJ2-6
CDR3: CSVVRQTDGANVLTF

length: 15
V: TRBV19
J: TRBJ2-7
CDR3: CASRGGQRSSYEQYF

length: 15
V: TRBV19
J: TRBJ1-3
CDR3: CASGKEAGGRNTIYF